A single sample gave rise to the 24 T cell receptor beta chains below, sequenced in a study of blood T cell repertoires in COVID-19. This table comes from immunoSEQ multiplex PCR, and its TCRdb copy is limited to in-frame clones, with some not included. The data contain around 170,000 clones, 84% of them singletons. Sequences were obtained from peripheral blood. The origin of the receptors is a man younger than 35 with active or convalescent COVID-19.

The chain combines TRBV6-2 or TRBV6-3 with TRBJ2-3, with 7 bases that match TRBD1. The ends lost 5 bases at V and 2 bases at J; junction bases unmatched: 4. Germline V CDR1 and CDR2: MNHEY, SVGEGT. CDR3 size: 14 residues. The CDR3 DNA reads as TGTGCCAGCAGTAATGGACAGGCCACAGATACGCAGTATTTT. Protein product: CASSNGQATDTQYF.

V is TRBV2 and J is TRBJ2-1; TRBD1 agrees at 7 bases. Per the germline V gene, CDR1 is SNHLY and CDR2 is FYNNEI. The CDR3 contains 15 residues. J lost 5 bases, V lost 7 bases, and 11 bases had no gene match. The CDR3 protein is CASKLRSGTDNEQFF. CDR3 coding DNA: TGTGCCAGCAAACTCAGGTCGGGGACAGACAATGAGCAGTTCTTC. Using reference TRBV2 and TRBJ2-1 for the parts outside the CDR3, the full variable domain is EPEVTQTPSHQVTQMGQEVILRCVPISNHLYFYWYRQILGQKVEFLVSFYNNEISEKSEIFDDQFSVERPDGSNFTLKIRSTKLEDSAMYFCASKLRSGTDNEQFFGPGTRLTVL.

CDR3 DNA sequence: TGTGCCAGCAGCTTCGGGACTAGCGGGGAAGAGCAGTACTTC. Its protein product is CASSFGTSGEEQYF. The genes are TRBV7-9 and TRBJ2-7; 13 nucleotides line up with TRBD2. The V gene's germline CDR1 is SEHNR and CDR2 FQNEAQ (reference sequence). CDR3 length equals 14 residues. The J segment lost 7 bases and the V segment lost 3 bases, leaving 3 bases of the junction unmatched.

The V call is TRBV18, the J call TRBJ1-6; weak D call: TRBD1 (6 bases). This CDR3 is built from 18 residues. Trimming left V 10 bases short and J 5 bases short, with 27 bases between. Germline V CDR1 and CDR2: KGHSH, LQKENI. CDR3 in amino acids: CATTHAGAVSDDNSPLHF. As DNA, the CDR3 is TGTGCCACCACTCACGCAGGGGCGGTTTCCGATGATAATTCACCCCTCCACTTT. Based on the CDR3 plus reference TRBV18 and TRBJ1-6, the full variable domain is NAGVMQNPRHLVRRRGQEARLRCSPMKGHSHVYWYRQLPEEGLKFMVYLQKENIIDESGMPKERFSAEFPKEGPSILRIQQVVRGDSAAYFCATTHAGAVSDDNSPLHFGNGTRLTVT.

This chain joins TRBV4-3 and TRBJ1-6; 7 bases line up with TRBD1. Losses at the gene ends were 1 base for V and 9 bases for J; bases not matched to a gene: 9. The CDR3 length is 16 residues. The germline CDR1 and CDR2 sequences are LGHNA and YSLEER. The CDR3 region has the DNA TGCGCCAGCAGCCAAGTAGCCGGAGGGGGCACTTCACCCCTCCACTTT. It is translated as CASSQVAGGGTSPLHF.

This clone was counted a few times. The chain is built from TRBV7-9 and TRBJ2-7; 10 nucleotides match TRBD1. This CDR3 has 16 amino acids. The V segment lost 0 bases and the J segment 4 bases; nucleotides outside the gene matches: 6. Germline assignment: CDR1 SEHNR and CDR2 FQNEAQ (reference sequence). DNA for the CDR3: TGTGCCAGCAGCTTAGCCGGGGACAGGGGAGTATACGAGCAGTACTTC. As protein: CASSLAGDRGVYEQYF.

The chain recombines TRBV4-1 with TRBJ2-1; D not resolved. This CDR3 has 16 amino acids. The germline V gene encodes CDR1 MGHRA and CDR2 YSYEKL. Trimming removed 3 bases at V and 0 bases at J, with 12 bases between. CDR3 nucleotides: TGCGCCAGCAGCCAGCCCATCGTTAGCTCCTACAATGAGCAGTTCTTC. Translated, it gives CASSQPIVSSYNEQFF.

The chain uses TRBV5-1 and TRBJ1-6; no definite D call. Germline V gives CDR1 SGHRS, CDR2 YFSETQ. Deletions cut 4 bases from V and 8 bases from J, with 10 bases between. The CDR3 is 13 residues long. CDR3 in DNA: TGCGCCAGCAGCCCAAGGGAGGATTCACCCCTCCACTTT. This encodes CASSPREDSPLHF.

V is TRBV5-8 and J is TRBJ1-6; 9 bases are shared with TRBD1. The CDR3 sequence is 15 residues long. V dropped 2 bases and J dropped 6; count of bases not matched to a gene: 3. Germline-derived CDR1 and CDR2 are SGHTS and YDEGEE. CDR3 in amino acids: CASSLQGARNSPLHF. DNA for the CDR3: TGTGCCAGCAGCTTACAGGGGGCTCGTAATTCACCCCTCCACTTT.

This chain joins TRBV24-1 and TRBJ2-5; the match to TRBD1 covers 8 bases. V lost 5 bases, J lost 4 bases, and 8 bases stayed unmatched. CDR1 is KGHDR, CDR2 SFDVKD, per germline. This CDR3 is 15 amino acids long. The CDR3 bases are TGTGCCACCAGTGTTGCAGGGGGCGGGTTAGAGACCCAGTACTTC. Its translation is CATSVAGGGLETQYF.

This clone was seen just once. The gene calls are TRBV6-5 and TRBJ2-1, with D possibly matching TRBD2 (6 bases). Looked up from germline, CDR1 is MNHEY and CDR2 is SVGAGI. The CDR3 covers 15 residues. With 6 bases removed from V and 1 base from J, the gap between germline ends came to 13 bases. CDR3 DNA: TGTGCCAGCAGCCGCGGGGTAACTTCCTACAATGAGCAGTTCTTC. As protein: CASSRGVTSYNEQFF.

The rearrangement links TRBV2 to TRBJ1-1; 9 bases fit TRBD1. V trimming: 6 bases; J trimming: 1 base; junction bases outside the gene matches: 3. Germline CDR1 reads SNHLY; CDR2 reads FYNNEI. The CDR3 is made up of 14 amino acids. CDR3 sequence reads: CASRWDRANTEAFF. DNA for the CDR3: TGTGCCAGCAGGTGGGACAGGGCGAACACTGAAGCTTTCTTT.

V and J are TRBV7-9 and TRBJ2-7; 13 bases map to TRBD2. The ends lost 9 bases at V and 4 bases at J; junction bases unmatched: 6. CDR3 size: 14 residues. Germline values: CDR1 SEHNR, CDR2 FQNEAQ (reference sequence). The CDR3 nucleotides read TGTGCCAGTTCGGGACTAGCGGGAAAATACGAGCAGTACTTC. It specifies CASSGLAGKYEQYF.

This rearrangement joins TRBV14 to TRBJ2-5, with 11 bases matching TRBD2. The CDR3 is made up of 16 amino acids. Germline CDR1 is SGHDN and CDR2 is FVKESK. The V and J ends lost 1 base and 5 bases, in that order; junction bases with no gene match: 6. The CDR3 region has the DNA TGTGCCAGCAGCCAAGTTAGCGGGAGGGTCGTGGAGACCCAGTACTTC. Encoded protein: CASSQVSGRVVETQYF.

The chain combines TRBV19 with TRBJ2-7, with 7 positions matching TRBD1. Germline V CDR1 and CDR2: LNHDA, SQIVND (reference sequence). This CDR3 spans 13 amino acids. V shed 1 base, J shed 6 bases, and the junction held 3 bases outside the gene matches. The CDR3 sequence is CASSIAQGFEQYF. The CDR3 nucleotides are TGTGCCAGTAGTATAGCACAGGGGTTCGAGCAGTACTTC.

Only one count was recorded for this clone. The genes are TRBV10-3 and TRBJ2-7, with 10 bases fitting TRBD1. The germline V gene encodes CDR1 ENHRY and CDR2 SYGVKD. V trimming: 11 bases; J trimming: 1 base; junction bases outside the gene matches: 11. The CDR3 is 15 amino acids. The CDR3 spells CASSSRTGGSYEQYF. DNA for the CDR3: TGTGCCTCCAGTTCGAGGACAGGGGGTTCCTACGAGCAGTACTTC.

Worth noting for this clone: Other DNA sequences in the same sample also yield this CDR3. The gene calls are TRBV7-2 and TRBJ2-7; TRBD2 matches 7 bases. Germline V gives CDR1 SGHTA, CDR2 FQGNSA. The CDR3 runs to 14 residues. V lost 3 bases to trimming and J lost 1 base; unmatched junction nucleotides: 3. In DNA, the CDR3 is TGTGCCAGCAGCTTCGCTAGCGGTTCCTACGAGCAGTACTTC. It codes for CASSFASGSYEQYF.

V is TRBV5-8 and J is TRBJ1-2; a possible D gene is TRBD1 (5 bases). Germline assignment: CDR1 SGHTS and CDR2 YDEGEE. This CDR3 region has 13 residues. The V end lost 0 bases, the J end lost 7 bases, and 10 bases lay between the germline ends. The DNA for the CDR3 is TGTGCCAGCAGCTTGGCCGGGGGATTTGGCTACACCTTC. Its protein is CASSLAGGFGYTF.

Remarks on this clone: The identical CDR3 is also encoded by other nucleotide sequences in the sample. The chain combines TRBV19 with TRBJ1-1, with a tentative D call TRBD1 (6 bases). The CDR3 runs to 13 residues. The V gene's germline CDR1 is LNHDA and CDR2 SQIVND (reference sequence). V lost 6 bases, J lost 3 bases, and 11 bases lay in between. The CDR3 nucleotides are TGTGCCAGTAGCCGCAGGGGTGACACTGAAGCTTTCTTT. Protein product: CASSRRGDTEAFF.

This chain links TRBV6-5 with TRBJ2-3; 7 bases line up with TRBD2. Germline V gene data show CDR1 as MNHEY and CDR2 as SVGAGI. The CDR3 is made up of 14 amino acids. Germline trimming cut 8 bases from V and 0 bases from J; bases unmatched to any gene: 5. The CDR3 reads CASELAVSTDTQYF. The CDR3 region has the DNA TGTGCCAGCGAGCTAGCGGTTAGCACAGATACGCAGTATTTT.

The chain is built from TRBV11-3 and TRBJ2-1; D possibly corresponds to TRBD1 (6 bases). Trimming removed 4 bases at V and 11 bases at J, with 12 bases between. CDR1 SGHNT and CDR2 YENEEA come from the germline V gene. The CDR3 runs 12 residues. Here the CDR3 DNA reads TGTGCCAGCAGCTCAACAGGGTTTAAGCAGTTCTTC. Translation gives CASSSTGFKQFF.

The J gene is TRBJ1-2, the V gene TRBV10-1; perhaps TRBD1 as D (5 bases). V lost 10 bases to trimming and J lost 2 bases, with 38 bases between them. The CDR3 runs 21 residues. CDR1 is WNHNN, CDR2 SYGVQD, per germline (reference sequence). This CDR3 reads CATTHGDSRHYREVLNYGYTF. The CDR3 DNA reads TGCGCCACCACCCATGGAGACAGCAGACACTACCGGGAGGTCCTGAACTATGGCTACACCTTC.

The V and J genes are TRBV30 and TRBJ2-7; 10 bases map to TRBD1. CDR1 is GTSNPN, CDR2 SVGIG, per germline (reference sequence). This CDR3 is 14 amino acids long. The V gene end was trimmed by 3 bases and the J gene end by 4 bases; junction bases not matched to a gene: 6. CDR3 sequence: CAWSETGGSYEQYF. The CDR3 coding sequence is TGTGCCTGGAGCGAGACAGGGGGCAGTTACGAGCAGTACTTC. Full variable domain (outside the CDR3, taken from reference TRBV30 and TRBJ2-7): SQTIHQWPATLVQPVGSPLSLECTVEGTSNPNLYWYRQAAGRGLQLLFYSVGIGQISSEVPQNLSASRPQDRQFILSSKKLLLSDSGFYLCAWSETGGSYEQYFGPGTRLTVT.

The genes are TRBV3-1 (or the pseudogene TRBV3-2) and TRBJ2-7; maybe TRBD2 (6 bases). With 3 bases removed from V and 9 bases from J, the gap between germline ends came to 18 bases. Per germline, CDR1 LGHDT and CDR2 YNNKEL (reference sequence). There are 14 residues in the CDR3. The CDR3 loop is CASSHPPLRGAQYF. The CDR3 DNA is TGTGCCAGCAGCCATCCCCCCCTGCGGGGTGCGCAGTACTTC.